This T cell receptor (beta chain) is from a study of vaccination effects on CD4 cells after COVID-19. The CDR3 runs 15 residues. Germline V lookup: CDR1 SGHRS, CDR2 YFSETQ. The V end was cut by 0 bases, the J end by 1 base, with 7 bases between. As regards this clone: Antigen unknown.

Sequencing was preceded by expansion of antigen-specific CD4+ T cells with viral peptide pools in the ViraFEST assay. Cells that had been cultured for roughly eleven days were the source of isolated CD4+ T cells. Testing of the vaccine recipients showed negative nucleocapsid antibodies and no prior SARS-CoV-2 infection. In culture with roughly 10 IU/ml IL-2 and roughly 10 ug/ml peptides, PBMC were grown at fewer than 2.5 million per well. Cultures received IL-2 medium that replaced half the medium on days 3 and 7. Repertoires were generated with immunoSEQ multiplex PCR, while TCRdb's copy carries only in-frame clones and drops some. The table includes roughly 63,000 clones, about four fifths detected once. Regarding the study as a whole: Marked clonal contraction was seen in infection- and vaccine-induced clones late after vaccination.

The clonotype was recovered from a human donor who received a COVID-19 vaccine. The genes are TRBV5-1 and TRBJ1-4; D uncertain. The sample in question was CD4+ T cells from PBMCs cultured with SARS-CoV-2 spike peptides, obtained before COVID-19 vaccination. The CDR3 is CASSLVLGTNEKLFF. Here the CDR3 DNA reads TGCGCCAGCAGCTTGGTACTAGGAACTAATGAAAAACTGTTTTTT.